This T cell receptor (beta chain) was obtained from a study of cytomegalovirus exposure and HLA in healthy donors. At the level of the study: Drawn from HLA-typed donors, tens of millions of unique TCRs were held in an early data release.

CDR1 is SGDLS and CDR2 is YYNGEE in the germline V gene. Deletions cut 4 bases from V and 0 bases from J, with 16 bases between. CDR3 size: 16 residues. Overall study results and limits: Productive status was seen about 90% or about 30% of the time for most TCR beta V segments in an earlier analysis. Later genetic work tied a missense DCLRE1C variant to beta-chain V and J trimming. Across donors, most TCRs were seen rarely, yet some public ones were widespread.

13 Jbeta primers and 60 Vbeta primers were used for the PCR. TCRdb's copy holds only in-frame clones and misses some; the assay was immunoSEQ multiplex PCR. The top ten clones hold 2% to 2.5% of a sample with 120,000 to 150,000 clones, around 80% of them seen once. Notes on this clone: Its cognate antigen is unknown.

The sequence derives from a boy younger than 10 in good health and CMV-seronegative. Sequencing was carried out using PBMCs. The J gene is TRBJ1-2, the V gene TRBV9; possible D gene TRBD1, 6 bases. The CDR3 nucleotides read TGTGCCAGCAGCCCCCTAGGGGGAAGCGCTAACTATGGCTACACCTTC. It is translated as CASSPLGGSANYGYTF.